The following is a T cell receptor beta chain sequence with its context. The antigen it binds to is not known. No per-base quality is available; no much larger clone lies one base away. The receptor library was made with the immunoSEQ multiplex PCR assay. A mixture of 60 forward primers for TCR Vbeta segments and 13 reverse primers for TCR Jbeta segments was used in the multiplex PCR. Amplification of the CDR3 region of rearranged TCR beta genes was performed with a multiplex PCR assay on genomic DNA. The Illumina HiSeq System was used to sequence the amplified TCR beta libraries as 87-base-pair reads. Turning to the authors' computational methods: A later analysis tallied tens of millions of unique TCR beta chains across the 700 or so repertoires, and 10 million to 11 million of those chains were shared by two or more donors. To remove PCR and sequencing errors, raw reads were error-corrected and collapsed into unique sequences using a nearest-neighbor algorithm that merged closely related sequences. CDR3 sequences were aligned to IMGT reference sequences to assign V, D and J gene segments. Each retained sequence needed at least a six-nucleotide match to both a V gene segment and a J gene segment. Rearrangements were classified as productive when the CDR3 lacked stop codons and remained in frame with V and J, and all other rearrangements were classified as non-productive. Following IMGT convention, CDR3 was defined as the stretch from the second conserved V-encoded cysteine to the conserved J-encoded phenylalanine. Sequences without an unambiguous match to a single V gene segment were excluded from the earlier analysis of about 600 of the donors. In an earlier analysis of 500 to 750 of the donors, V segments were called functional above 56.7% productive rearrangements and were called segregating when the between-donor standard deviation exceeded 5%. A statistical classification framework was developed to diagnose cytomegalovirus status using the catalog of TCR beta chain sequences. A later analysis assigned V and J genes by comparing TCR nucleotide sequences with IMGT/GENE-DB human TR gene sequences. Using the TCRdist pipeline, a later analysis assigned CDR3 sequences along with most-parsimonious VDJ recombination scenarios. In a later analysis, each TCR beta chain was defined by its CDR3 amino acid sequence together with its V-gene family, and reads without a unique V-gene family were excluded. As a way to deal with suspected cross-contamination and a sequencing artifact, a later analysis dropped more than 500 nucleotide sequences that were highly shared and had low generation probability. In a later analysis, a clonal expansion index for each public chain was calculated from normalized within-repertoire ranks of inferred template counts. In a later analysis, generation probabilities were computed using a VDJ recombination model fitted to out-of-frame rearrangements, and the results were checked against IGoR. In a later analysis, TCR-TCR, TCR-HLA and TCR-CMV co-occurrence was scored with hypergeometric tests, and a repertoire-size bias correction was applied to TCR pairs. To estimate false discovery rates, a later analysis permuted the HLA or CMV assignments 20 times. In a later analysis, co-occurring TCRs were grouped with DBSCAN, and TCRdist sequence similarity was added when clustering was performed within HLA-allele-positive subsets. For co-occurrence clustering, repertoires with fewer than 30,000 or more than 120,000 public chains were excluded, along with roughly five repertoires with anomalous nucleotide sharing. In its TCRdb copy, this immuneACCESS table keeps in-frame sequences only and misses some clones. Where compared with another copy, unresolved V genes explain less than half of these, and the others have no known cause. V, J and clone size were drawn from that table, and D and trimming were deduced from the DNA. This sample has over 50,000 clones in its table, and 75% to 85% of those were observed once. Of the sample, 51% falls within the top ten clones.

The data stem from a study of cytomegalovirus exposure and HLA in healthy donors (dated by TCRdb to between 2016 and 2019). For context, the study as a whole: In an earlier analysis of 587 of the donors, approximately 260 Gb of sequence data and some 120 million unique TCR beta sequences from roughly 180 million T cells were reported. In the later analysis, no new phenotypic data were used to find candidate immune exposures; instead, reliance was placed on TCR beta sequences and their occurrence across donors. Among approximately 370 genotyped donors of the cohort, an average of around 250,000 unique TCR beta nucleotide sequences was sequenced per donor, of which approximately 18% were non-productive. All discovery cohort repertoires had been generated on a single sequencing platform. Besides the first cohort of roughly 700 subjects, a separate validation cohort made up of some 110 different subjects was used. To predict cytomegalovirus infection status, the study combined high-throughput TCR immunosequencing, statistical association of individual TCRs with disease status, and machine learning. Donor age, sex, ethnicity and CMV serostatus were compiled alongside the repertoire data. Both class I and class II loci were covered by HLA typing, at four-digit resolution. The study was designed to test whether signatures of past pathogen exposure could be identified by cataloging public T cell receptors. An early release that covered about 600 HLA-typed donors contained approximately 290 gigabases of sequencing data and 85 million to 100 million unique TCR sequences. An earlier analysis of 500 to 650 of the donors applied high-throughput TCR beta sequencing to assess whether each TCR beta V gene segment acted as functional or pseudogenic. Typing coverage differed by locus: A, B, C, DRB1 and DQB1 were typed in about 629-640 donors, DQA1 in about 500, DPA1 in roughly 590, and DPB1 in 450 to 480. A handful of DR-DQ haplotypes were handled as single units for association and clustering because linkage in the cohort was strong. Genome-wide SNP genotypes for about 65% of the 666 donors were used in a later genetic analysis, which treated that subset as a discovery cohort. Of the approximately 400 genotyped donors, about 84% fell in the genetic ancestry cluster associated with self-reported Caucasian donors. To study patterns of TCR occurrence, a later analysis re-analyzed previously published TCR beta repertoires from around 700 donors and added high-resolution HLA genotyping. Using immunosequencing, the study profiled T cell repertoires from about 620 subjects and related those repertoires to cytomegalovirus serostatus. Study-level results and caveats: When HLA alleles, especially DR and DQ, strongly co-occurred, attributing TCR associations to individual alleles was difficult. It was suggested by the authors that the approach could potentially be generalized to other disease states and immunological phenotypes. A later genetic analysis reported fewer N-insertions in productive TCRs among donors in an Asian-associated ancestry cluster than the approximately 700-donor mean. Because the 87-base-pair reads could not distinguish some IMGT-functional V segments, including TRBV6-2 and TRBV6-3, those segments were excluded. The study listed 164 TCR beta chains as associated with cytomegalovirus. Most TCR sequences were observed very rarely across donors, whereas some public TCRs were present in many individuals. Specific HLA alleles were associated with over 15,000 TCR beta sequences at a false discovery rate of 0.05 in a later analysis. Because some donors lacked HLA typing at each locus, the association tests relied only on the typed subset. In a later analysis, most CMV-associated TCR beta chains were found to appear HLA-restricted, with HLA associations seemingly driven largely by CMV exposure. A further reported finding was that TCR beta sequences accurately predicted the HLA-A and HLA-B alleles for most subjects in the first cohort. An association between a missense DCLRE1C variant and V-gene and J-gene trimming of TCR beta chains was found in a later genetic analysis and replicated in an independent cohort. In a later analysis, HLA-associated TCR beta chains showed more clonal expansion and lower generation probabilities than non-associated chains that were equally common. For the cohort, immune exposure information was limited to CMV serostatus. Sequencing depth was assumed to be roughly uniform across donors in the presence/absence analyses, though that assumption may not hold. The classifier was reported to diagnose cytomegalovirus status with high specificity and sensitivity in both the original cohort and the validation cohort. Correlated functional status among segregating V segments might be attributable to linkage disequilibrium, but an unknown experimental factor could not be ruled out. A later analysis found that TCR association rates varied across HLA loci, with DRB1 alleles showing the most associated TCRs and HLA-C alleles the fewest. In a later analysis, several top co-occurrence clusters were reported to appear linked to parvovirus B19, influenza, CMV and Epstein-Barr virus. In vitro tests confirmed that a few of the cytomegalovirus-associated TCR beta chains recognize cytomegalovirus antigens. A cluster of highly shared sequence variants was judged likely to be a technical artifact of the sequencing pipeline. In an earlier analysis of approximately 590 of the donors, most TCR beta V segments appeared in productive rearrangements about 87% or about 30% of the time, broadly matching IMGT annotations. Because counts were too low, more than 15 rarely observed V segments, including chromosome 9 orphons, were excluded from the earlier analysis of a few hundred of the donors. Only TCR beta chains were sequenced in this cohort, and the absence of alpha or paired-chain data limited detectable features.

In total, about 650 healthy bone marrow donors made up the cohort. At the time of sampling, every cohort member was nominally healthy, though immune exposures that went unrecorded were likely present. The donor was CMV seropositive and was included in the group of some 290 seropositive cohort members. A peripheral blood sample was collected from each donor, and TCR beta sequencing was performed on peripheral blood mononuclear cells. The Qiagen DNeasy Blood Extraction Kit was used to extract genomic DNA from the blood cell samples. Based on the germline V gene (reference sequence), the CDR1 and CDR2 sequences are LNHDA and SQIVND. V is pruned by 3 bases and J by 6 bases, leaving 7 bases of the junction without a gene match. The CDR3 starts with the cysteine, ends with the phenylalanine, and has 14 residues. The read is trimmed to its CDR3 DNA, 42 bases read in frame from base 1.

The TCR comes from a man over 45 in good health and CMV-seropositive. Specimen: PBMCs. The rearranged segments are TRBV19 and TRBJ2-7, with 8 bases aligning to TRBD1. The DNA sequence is TGTGCCAGTAGTATCCGGACAGGGAATAGCGAGCAGTACTTC. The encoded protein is CASSIRTGNSEQYF.